This T cell receptor beta chain was observed in a study of OX40 agonist ivuxolimab in advanced cancers. To note about this clone: As yet, its antigen is unknown.

Looked up from germline, CDR1 is GTSNPN and CDR2 is SVGIG (reference sequence). V was trimmed by 0 bases and J by 6 bases, leaving 11 bases between them. The CDR3 covers 13 residues. Repertoires were generated with immunoSEQ multiplex PCR, while TCRdb's copy carries only in-frame clones and drops some. Of 100,000 to 130,000 clones listed, more than 85% are singletons. The study's findings and limits: CD8+ T cells were the subset that, on average, had more expanded clones than CD4+. Clonal expansion from baseline to week 6 occurred in both CD4+ and CD8+ T cells.

The chain combines TRBV30 with TRBJ1-1; D is possibly TRBD1 (6 bases). The source was CD4+ or CD8+ T cells sorted from blood, collected in a trial of the OX40 agonist ivuxolimab. The TCR originated in an adult with an advanced solid tumor such as melanoma, head and neck, liver or kidney cancer. The CDR3 spells CAWSVGGPAEAFF. The CDR3 DNA is TGTGCCTGGAGTGTAGGGGGACCCGCTGAAGCTTTCTTT.